Listed here is a single T cell receptor (beta chain). Through a sample-barcoded 5' primer and a J-beta primer mix, a second PCR was run for roughly 6 to 11 cycles. Template switching added a 12-random-nucleotide identifier to every cDNA molecule. In TCRdb, the 5' RACE reads were re-called with MiXCR into one record per CDR3 protein. The sample has 1.2 million to 1.5 million distinct CDR3 sequences; 45% to 70% are singletons. Germline V gene sequence: CDR1 SQVTM, CDR2 ANQGSEA. V gave up 4 bases and J gave up 1 base, with 11 bases separating them. The CDR3 extends over 13 amino acids. The data are from a study of blood T cells in healthy people across ages.

This sequence joins TRBV29-1 and TRBJ2-7; D is perhaps TRBD1 or TRBD2 (6 bases each). The clonotype was recovered from a man aged 18 to 30 in good health. Source material: blood. This CDR3 is CSVGGAVSYEQYF. The CDR3 DNA sequence: TGCAGCGTTGGGGGGGCGGTGTCCTACGAGCAGTACTTC.